A single sample is the source of the 23 T cell receptor beta chains below, sequenced in a study of blood T cells in healthy people across ages. PCR was performed a second time for roughly 7 to 11 cycles using a sample-barcoded 5' primer and a J-beta primer mix. TCRdb reanalysed the 5' RACE reads using MiXCR and keeps one entry per CDR3 protein. The table records about a million distinct CDR3 sequences, 35% to 45% of them present only once. Sequenced: blood. The origin of the receptors is a man aged 18 to 35 in good health.

This clonotype occurred many times. Here the CDR3 reads CASSPGAEAFF. Written as DNA, the CDR3 is TGTGCCAGCAGCCCAGGAGCGGAAGCTTTCTTT. The genes are TRBV6-6 and TRBJ1-1; D is uncertain. Germline-derived CDR1 and CDR2 are MNHNY and SVGAGI (reference sequence). The CDR3 has 11 residues. The V end lost 6 bases, the J end lost 8 bases, and 10 bases lay between the germline ends.

The chain links TRBV4-2 to TRBJ2-1; TRBD1 matches at 8 bases. Germline V CDR1 and CDR2: LGHNA, YNFKEQ. Trimming took 1 base from V and 7 from J; bases not matched to a gene: 6. The CDR3 sequence is 15 residues long. In DNA form, the CDR3 reads TGTGCCAGCAGCCAAGGGACAGGGTTCAGTAATGAGCAGTTCTTC. Residues: CASSQGTGFSNEQFF.

The V call is TRBV29-1, the J call TRBJ1-2, with TRBD1 matching 7 bases. With V trimmed by 5 bases and J by 6 bases, 6 bases remained unmatched. This CDR3 contains 12 residues. Germline assignment: CDR1 SQVTM and CDR2 ANQGSEA. The CDR3 nucleotides read TGCAGCGTTACAGGGGAAGTGGATGGCTACACCTTC. Its protein product is CSVTGEVDGYTF.

This clonotype appeared many times. J is TRBJ1-1 and V is TRBV7-9; D is uncertain. V dropped 8 bases and J dropped 1 base, with 8 bases sitting between them. This CDR3 spans 12 amino acids. CDR1 and CDR2 from the germline V gene are SEHNR and FQNEAQ (reference sequence). CDR3 sequence reads: CASSPRNTEAFF. CDR3 bases: TGTGCCAGCTCACCACGGAACACTGAAGCTTTCTTT.

This sequence joins TRBV7-2 and TRBJ1-4, with D uncertain. The ends were cut back, 5 bases at V and 13 bases at J, with 23 bases in the middle. Looked up from germline, CDR1 is SGHTA and CDR2 is FQGNSA. The CDR3 consists of 15 residues. The CDR3 DNA follows: TGTGCCAGCAGCCCCGAAGGCGGGTGGGGAATCGCACTGTTTTTT. Its protein is CASSPEGGWGIALFF. Drawing the rest from reference TRBV7-2 and TRBJ1-4, the complete variable domain is GAGVSQSPSNKVTEKGKDVELRCDPISGHTALYWYRQSLGQGLEFLIYFQGNSAPDKSGLPSDRFSAERTGGSVSTLTIQRTQQEDSAVYLCASSPEGGWGIALFFGSGTQLSVL.

This chain uses TRBV4-3 with TRBJ1-1, with a possible D match to TRBD1 (6 bases). The CDR3 loop spans 16 amino acids. CDR1 LGHNA and CDR2 YSLEER come from the germline V gene. V lost 5 bases, J lost 1 base, and 17 bases lay in between. The CDR3 region is CASSAQPGHTNTEAFF. The CDR3, as DNA: TGCGCCAGCAGCGCTCAACCGGGACATACGAACACTGAAGCTTTCTTT.

This chain uses TRBV25-1 with TRBJ2-5; 7 nucleotides match TRBD1. This CDR3 contains 14 residues. J gave up 5 bases and V 5 bases, and 8 bases lay outside the gene matches. Germline V gene lookup returns CDR1 MGHDK and CDR2 SYGVNS. DNA for the CDR3: TGTGCCAGCAGTCCCACAGGGGCTTTCGAGACCCAGTACTTC. Translating it yields CASSPTGAFETQYF.

The gene calls are TRBV7-9 and TRBJ2-4; the D call may be TRBD1 or TRBD2 (5 bases each). In germline, CDR1 is SEHNR, CDR2 FQNEAQ (reference sequence). The CDR3 has 15 residues. V lost 4 bases to trimming and J lost 5 bases, with 15 bases between them. DNA for the CDR3: TGTGCCAGCAGCTCCCCTCTGCTGGGGGAAAACATTCAGTACTTC. Residues: CASSSPLLGENIQYF.

The chain combines TRBV4-1 with TRBJ1-1; 9 bases are a match to TRBD1. Germline trimming cut 0 bases from V and 10 bases from J; bases unmatched to any gene: 6. This CDR3 has 14 amino acids. CDR1 is MGHRA and CDR2 is YSYEKL in the germline V gene. CDR3: CASSQDLGQGIAFF. The CDR3 DNA reads as TGCGCCAGCAGCCAAGATTTGGGACAGGGCATAGCTTTCTTT.

This clonotype was observed a handful of times. The chain employs TRBV12-3 or TRBV12-4 and TRBJ2-2; D ambiguous. The CDR3 runs 13 residues. Trimming shortened V by 2 bases and J by 6 bases, and 7 bases separated the two germline ends. Here the CDR3 reads CASSLSKSGELFF. The CDR3 nucleotides are TGTGCCAGCAGTTTATCGAAGTCCGGGGAGCTGTTTTTT.

This clonotype was recorded a few times. J is TRBJ2-7 and V is TRBV6-2 or TRBV6-3; D might be TRBD1 (6 bases). This CDR3 has 14 amino acids. The germline gives CDR1 MNHEY, CDR2 SVGEGT. Trimming took off 2 bases at V and 1 base at J, with 9 bases between the two ends. DNA for the CDR3: TGTGCCAGCAGTTACGTAGGGGGATCCTACGAGCAGTACTTC. Residues: CASSYVGGSYEQYF.

This clonotype has a single count. J is TRBJ1-1 and V is TRBV7-9; D is unclear. The germline CDR1 and CDR2 sequences are SEHNR and FQNEAQ (reference sequence). The CDR3 length is 16 residues. Trimming cost V 1 base and J 3 bases, with 15 bases left between them. The CDR3 loop reads CASSLVGRDGHTEAFF. The CDR3 DNA sequence: TGTGCCAGCAGCTTAGTGGGCCGGGATGGGCACACTGAAGCTTTCTTT.

The gene calls are TRBV9 and TRBJ2-3; a possible D gene is TRBD1 (6 bases). Germline V gives CDR1 SGDLS, CDR2 YYNGEE. Trimming pared 4 bases from V and 6 bases from J, leaving 21 bases between. CDR3 size: 16 residues. CDR3 region: CASSQQGSLETDTQYF. CDR3 in DNA: TGTGCCAGCAGCCAACAGGGTTCCTTGGAAACGGATACGCAGTATTTT.

The chain is built from TRBV20-1 and TRBJ2-7; 7 bases fit TRBD1. The germline gives CDR1 DFQATT, CDR2 SNEGSKA (reference sequence). V lost 4 bases and J lost 3; bases outside the gene matches: 6. This CDR3 comprises 13 residues. The DNA for the CDR3 is TGCAGTGCTACCAACAGGGGAATCTACGAGCAGTACTTC. It encodes CSATNRGIYEQYF.

This clonotype was recorded many times. This chain links TRBV12-3 or TRBV12-4 with TRBJ2-3; TRBD2 is a possible D gene (6 bases). V was trimmed by 6 bases and J by 7 bases, leaving 14 bases between them. CDR3 length: 13 residues. CDR3 amino acids: CASRGLEGHTQYF. The CDR3 bases are TGTGCCAGCAGGGGACTGGAGGGACATACGCAGTATTTT.

In this sample, this clonotype turned up a few times. A much larger clone differs from this one at a single base, so this may be a read error. V usage is TRBV5-1 and J usage is TRBJ1-2, with a possible D match to TRBD1 (6 bases). The germline V gene encodes CDR1 SGHRS and CDR2 YFSETQ. V was cut by 4 bases and J by 6 bases, with 22 bases left in between. The CDR3 consists of 16 residues. CDR3 sequence (DNA): TGCGCCAGCAGCGTTACGGCGAACAGGGATTCGGATGGCTACACCTTC. Protein product: CASSVTANRDSDGYTF.

V and J are TRBV4-2 and TRBJ1-2; no firm D call. The germline gives CDR1 LGHNA, CDR2 YNFKEQ. Trimming took 4 bases from V and 0 from J, leaving 9 bases between them. The CDR3 totals 14 residues. CDR3 sequence reads: CASSPGDSNYGYTF. In DNA form, the CDR3 reads TGTGCCAGCAGCCCAGGAGACTCTAACTATGGCTACACCTTC.

V gene TRBV23-1 combines with J gene TRBJ1-1; tentative D call: TRBD1 (6 bases). TRBV23-1 is an open reading frame whose function is uncertain. The CDR3 runs 13 residues. V was trimmed by 6 bases and J by 8 bases, leaving 16 bases between them. The CDR3 region is CASRWTDPLEAFF. CDR3 nucleotides: TGCGCCAGCAGATGGACAGATCCCCTGGAAGCTTTCTTT.

This chain links TRBV12-3 or TRBV12-4 with TRBJ1-2; D is possibly TRBD1 (6 bases). There are 15 residues in the CDR3. Between the trimmed V and J ends, which lost 6 bases and 2 bases, there was a span of 16 bases. In DNA form, the CDR3 reads TGTGCCAGCAGCCCCCGGAGCAGGGGAAACTATGGCTACACCTTC. This encodes CASSPRSRGNYGYTF.

DNA of the CDR3: TGTGCCAGCAGTTTACGGACAGGGAGCGATCAGCCCCAGCATTTT. It yields the protein CASSLRTGSDQPQHF. The chain uses TRBV27 and TRBJ1-5, with TRBD1 matching 8 bases. Unmatched junction bases numbered 5, after V lost 2 bases and J lost 5 bases. The CDR3 is 15 residues long. Germline assignment: CDR1 MNHEY and CDR2 SMNVEV (reference sequence).

This clonotype was counted a few times. A read error is possible here, since a much larger clone lies one base away. This chain links TRBV20-1 with TRBJ1-1, with D uncertain. CDR3 length: 12 amino acids. CDR1 DFQATT and CDR2 SNEGSKA come from the germline V gene (reference sequence). CDR3 nucleotide sequence: TGCGGTGCTACGGAATTGGAAACTGAAGCTTTCTTT. This sequence encodes CGATELETEAFF.

The chain is built from TRBV21-1 and TRBJ1-2. TRBV21-1 is annotated as a pseudogene. The CDR3 runs 10 residues. The CDR3 DNA is TGTGCCAGCACAGATGGGGGCTACACCTTC. As protein: CASTDGGYTF.

This clonotype has more than one count but fewer than ten. V and J are TRBV5-1 and TRBJ1-6; D possibly corresponds to TRBD1 (6 bases). The germline CDR1 and CDR2 sequences are SGHRS and YFSETQ. The CDR3 spans 16 residues. Trimming shortened V by 0 bases and J by 6 bases, and 13 bases separated the two germline ends. This CDR3 reads CASSLEPGALNSPLHF. In DNA form, the CDR3 reads TGCGCCAGCAGCTTGGAGCCGGGGGCGCTTAATTCACCCCTCCACTTT.